This T cell receptor beta chain was found in a study of T cells in placental villitis. Whole-study findings and limits: Bulk sequencing could not separate T cell subsets or maternal from fetal cells.

Sequencing used immunoSEQ v4. Only in-frame clones appear in the TCRdb table, and some are missing; sequencing was by immunoSEQ multiplex PCR. The sample yields over 2,500 clones, over 60% seen once. Details on this clone: Its matching antigen is unknown. Relative to the germline gene, one junction end is altered; a read error may explain this.

Five infectious villitis placentae: four cytomegalovirus, one Toxoplasma gondii. Germline assignment: CDR1 GTSNPN and CDR2 SVGIG (reference sequence). The CDR3 is 13 amino acids. This receptor was identified in a human patient with infectious villitis; the placental T cells may come from both mother and fetus. Source material: placental tissue containing maternal and fetal cells. The V gene is TRBV30, the J gene TRBJ1-2; a possible D gene is TRBD1 (6 bases). The CDR3 DNA follows: TGTGTCTGGAGACAGGTTTCGGGATATGGCTACACCTTC. Amino acids: CVWRQVSGYGYTF.